This passage covers 18 T cell receptor beta chains from one sample sequenced in a study of spatial heterogeneity in lung cancer. As to time point: blood at routine non-recurrence follow-up after resection. Each CDR3 protein gets one entry after TCRdb re-called the 5' RACE reads with MiXCR. Of tens of thousands of distinct CDR3 sequences listed, just under 20% were seen once; the top ten hold roughly 22%. Sample: PBMCs, taken at follow-up. Receptors were obtained from a male donor with early-stage non-small cell lung cancer.

This clonotype was found a few times. The chain joins TRBV5-5 to TRBJ2-7, with 7 nucleotides matching TRBD1. Germline CDR1 SGHKS, CDR2 YYEKEE (reference sequence). CDR3 length: 17 residues. The V segment lost 0 bases and the J segment 2 bases; nucleotides outside the gene matches: 11. CDR3 loop: CASSLESGQVIPYEQYF. The CDR3 nucleotides read TGTGCCAGCAGCTTGGAAAGCGGACAGGTGATACCCTACGAGCAGTACTTC.

In this sample, this clonotype turned up a few times. The chain joins TRBV30 to TRBJ2-5, with 7 bases aligning to TRBD1. The V and J ends lost 3 bases and 2 bases, in that order; junction bases with no gene match: 6. The CDR3 sequence is 14 residues long. The germline gives CDR1 GTSNPN, CDR2 SVGIG (reference sequence). CDR3: CAWRKAGGQETQYF. The DNA of the CDR3 is TGTGCCTGGAGAAAGGCAGGGGGACAAGAGACCCAGTACTTC.

This clonotype was seen repeatedly, ten times or more. The chain has TRBV11-2 and TRBJ2-3, with D tentatively TRBD2 (6 bases). Germline assignment: CDR1 SGHAT and CDR2 FQNNGV. There are 14 residues in the CDR3. Trimming pared 8 bases from V and 0 bases from J, leaving 12 bases between. The CDR3 region is CASAWGTSTDTQYF. The CDR3 DNA reads TGTGCCAGCGCTTGGGGGACTAGCACAGATACGCAGTATTTT. Full variable domain (outside the CDR3, taken from reference TRBV11-2 and TRBJ2-3): EAGVAQSPRYKIIEKRQSVAFWCNPISGHATLYWYQQILGQGPKLLIQFQNNGVVDDSQLPKDRFSAERLKGVDSTLKIQPAKLEDSAVYLCASAWGTSTDTQYFGPGTRLTVL.

This clonotype was found a few times. The chain links TRBV29-1 to TRBJ2-7; 7 bases agree with TRBD2. Germline assignment: CDR1 SQVTM and CDR2 ANQGSEA. V was clipped by 0 bases and J by 1 base; unmatched bases: 9. This CDR3 comprises 16 residues. CDR3 in amino acids: CSVEDPLSGGSYEQYF. For the CDR3, the DNA is TGCAGCGTTGAAGACCCCCTCTCCGGGGGGTCCTACGAGCAGTACTTC.

The table lists this clonotype with a few counts. V usage is TRBV11-2 and J usage is TRBJ1-6, with 10 bases that match TRBD1. The germline V gene has CDR1 SGHAT and CDR2 FQNNGV. J was trimmed by 10 bases and V by 4 bases; bases with no gene match: 7. CDR3 length: 15 residues. CDR3 loop: CASSSRQGAESPLHF. CDR3 nucleotide sequence: TGTGCCAGCAGCTCTCGACAGGGGGCAGAGTCACCCCTCCACTTT. The full variable domain, with the rest looked up from reference TRBV11-2 and TRBJ1-6, is EAGVAQSPRYKIIEKRQSVAFWCNPISGHATLYWYQQILGQGPKLLIQFQNNGVVDDSQLPKDRFSAERLKGVDSTLKIQPAKLEDSAVYLCASSSRQGAESPLHFGNGTRLTVT.

This clonotype occurred a few times. The genes are TRBV6-2 or TRBV6-3 and TRBJ2-3; D tentatively reads TRBD1 or TRBD2 (6 bases each). The germline V gene encodes CDR1 MNHEY and CDR2 SVGEGT. Trimming removed 8 bases from V and 4 bases from J, with 25 bases in between. The CDR3 totals 17 residues. CDR3 protein: CASGRGADLSRADTQYF. Written as DNA, the CDR3 is TGTGCCAGCGGAAGGGGGGCTGACCTTAGTCGCGCAGATACGCAGTATTTT.

V gene TRBV5-5 combines with J gene TRBJ2-5; TRBD1 aligns across 7 bases. CDR3 length equals 13 residues. J gave up 5 bases and V 5 bases, and 6 bases lay outside the gene matches. CDR1 and CDR2 from the germline V gene are SGHKS and YYEKEE (reference sequence). CDR3 in amino acids: CASSRQGDETQYF. The CDR3 DNA sequence: TGTGCCAGCAGTCGACAGGGTGACGAGACCCAGTACTTC.

V and J are TRBV20-1 and TRBJ1-1; the D is unclear. The CDR3 sequence is 15 residues long. The V gene's germline CDR1 is DFQATT and CDR2 SNEGSKA (reference sequence). The germline V and J ends were trimmed by 5 bases and 1 base, with 17 bases remaining between them. The CDR3 bases are TGCAGTGCTGGCCCCAGCCCTCGCTCGAACACTGAAGCTTTCTTT. Amino acids: CSAGPSPRSNTEAFF.

J is TRBJ2-7 and V is TRBV5-1, with D possibly being TRBD1 (6 bases). Germline-derived CDR1 and CDR2 are SGHRS and YFSETQ. This CDR3 spans 13 amino acids. V dropped 8 bases and J dropped 0 bases, with 12 bases sitting between them. CDR3 DNA: TGCGCCAGTAATCGGGACAACTCCTACGAGCAGTACTTC. It specifies CASNRDNSYEQYF.

CDR3 loop: CASSEGRNIQYF. CDR3 nucleotide sequence: TGCGCCAGCAGTGAAGGTCGTAACATTCAGTACTTC. The genes are TRBV10-1 and TRBJ2-4; no firm D call. Trimming left V 3 bases short and J 7 bases short, with 7 bases between. This CDR3 contains 12 residues. Germline assignment: CDR1 WNHNN and CDR2 SYGVQD (reference sequence).

This sequence joins TRBV6-5 and TRBJ2-5; D might be TRBD1 (5 bases). CDR3 length: 14 amino acids. Trimming stripped 4 bases from V and 1 base from J, with 10 bases between. CDR1 is MNHEY, CDR2 SVGAGI, per germline. Here the CDR3 DNA reads TGTGCCAGCAGTTGGACAAGGCCCCAAGAGACCCAGTACTTC. It codes for CASSWTRPQETQYF.

The sample holds a few counts of this clonotype. The J gene is TRBJ1-6, the V gene TRBV30, with unresolved D. CDR1 and CDR2 from the germline V gene are GTSNPN and SVGIG (reference sequence). The germline V and J ends were trimmed by 0 bases and 9 bases, with 12 bases remaining between them. This CDR3 is built from 14 residues. CDR3 loop: CAWSVQGRSSPLHF. In nucleotides, the CDR3 is TGTGCCTGGAGTGTACAAGGCAGATCTTCACCCCTCCACTTT.

The chain combines TRBV7-6 with TRBJ2-3; D gene unclear. Germline-derived CDR1 and CDR2 are SGHVS and FNYEAQ. V lost 5 bases and J 5 bases, leaving 20 bases between the germline ends. This CDR3 contains 16 residues. The CDR3 reads CASSKSGDVGVDTQYF. In DNA form, the CDR3 reads TGTGCCAGCAGCAAGTCTGGGGATGTAGGAGTAGATACGCAGTATTTT.

This chain links TRBV11-2 with TRBJ2-3; D might be TRBD1 or TRBD2, each matching 5 bases. CDR3 size: 15 residues. The germline V gene has CDR1 SGHAT and CDR2 FQNNGV. Trimming removed 3 bases from V and 3 bases from J, with 13 bases in between. CDR3 coding DNA: TGTGCCAGCAGCTTTACCGGGACCGCAACAGATACGCAGTATTTT. This encodes CASSFTGTATDTQYF.

Only a few counts were recorded for this clonotype. The rearrangement links TRBV5-8 to TRBJ2-7; TRBD1 aligns across 10 bases. Per the germline V gene, CDR1 is SGHTS and CDR2 is YDEGEE. CDR3 length: 14 amino acids. Unmatched junction bases numbered 4, after V lost 3 bases and J lost 4 bases. The CDR3 DNA reads TGTGCCAGCAGCTGGGGACAGGGGCGATACGAGCAGTACGTC. The encoded protein is CASSWGQGRYEQYV.

CDR3 DNA sequence: TGCAGCGTTGAAGCCCGGGACAGGTTGGCGCAGTACTTC. As protein: CSVEARDRLAQYF. The chain has TRBV29-1 and TRBJ2-7, with TRBD1 matching over 8 bases. The CDR3 sequence is 13 residues long. Per germline, CDR1 SQVTM and CDR2 ANQGSEA. V trimming: 1 base; J trimming: 9 bases; junction bases outside the gene matches: 8.

The chain has TRBV3-1 and TRBJ2-3; TRBD2 matches 14 bases. Trimming removed 4 bases from V and 4 bases from J; junction bases left unmatched: 13. The CDR3 extends over 19 amino acids. The germline V gene has CDR1 LGHDT and CDR2 YNNKEL (reference sequence). For the CDR3, the DNA is TGTGCCAGCAGCCGAGGCGGACTAGCGGGGGGTATAGAAGCAGATACGCAGTATTTT. It encodes CASSRGGLAGGIEADTQYF.

As concerns this clonotype: This may be a read error: a much more frequent sequence differs by one nucleotide. The CDR3, as DNA: TGCAGCGTTGGAGATCCCGGAGCTAACTATGGCTACACCTTC. It specifies CSVGDPGANYGYTF. The chain has TRBV29-1 and TRBJ1-2, with D unclear. The germline V and J ends were trimmed by 4 bases and 0 bases, with 12 bases remaining between them. This CDR3 comprises 14 residues. Germline CDR1 and CDR2: SQVTM and ANQGSEA.